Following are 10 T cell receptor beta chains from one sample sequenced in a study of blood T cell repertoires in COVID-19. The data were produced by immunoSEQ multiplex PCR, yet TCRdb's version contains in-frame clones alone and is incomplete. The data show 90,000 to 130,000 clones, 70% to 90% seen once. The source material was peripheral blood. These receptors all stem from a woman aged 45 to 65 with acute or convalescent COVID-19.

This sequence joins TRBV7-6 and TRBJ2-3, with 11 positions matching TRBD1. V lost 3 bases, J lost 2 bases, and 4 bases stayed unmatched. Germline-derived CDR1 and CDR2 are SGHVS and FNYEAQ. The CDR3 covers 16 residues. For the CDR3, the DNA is TGTGCCAGCAGCTTGGGACAGGGGGAGTTCACAGATACGCAGTATTTT. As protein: CASSLGQGEFTDTQYF.

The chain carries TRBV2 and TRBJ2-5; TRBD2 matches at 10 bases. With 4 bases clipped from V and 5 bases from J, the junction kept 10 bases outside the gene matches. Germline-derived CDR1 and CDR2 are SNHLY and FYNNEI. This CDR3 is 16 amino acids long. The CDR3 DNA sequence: TGTGCCAGCAGTGGCCTAGCGGGGGTGGGAGGGGAGACCCAGTACTTC. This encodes CASSGLAGVGGETQYF.

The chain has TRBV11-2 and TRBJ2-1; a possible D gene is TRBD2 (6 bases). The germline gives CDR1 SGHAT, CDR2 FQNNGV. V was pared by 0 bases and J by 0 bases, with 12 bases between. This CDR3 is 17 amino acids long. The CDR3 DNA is TGTGCCAGCAGCTTAGACTATAGCGGAAGCTCCTACAATGAGCAGTTCTTC. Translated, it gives CASSLDYSGSSYNEQFF.

CDR3 sequence: CATSRGGVGGGHSPLHF. In DNA form, the CDR3 reads TGTGCCACCAGCAGAGGCGGTGTCGGGGGAGGTCATTCACCCCTCCACTTT. The chain combines TRBV15 with TRBJ1-6; weak D call: TRBD1 (5 bases). This CDR3 is built from 17 residues. CDR1 is LNHNV, CDR2 YYDKDF, per germline (reference sequence). V was pared by 1 base and J by 8 bases, with 18 bases between.

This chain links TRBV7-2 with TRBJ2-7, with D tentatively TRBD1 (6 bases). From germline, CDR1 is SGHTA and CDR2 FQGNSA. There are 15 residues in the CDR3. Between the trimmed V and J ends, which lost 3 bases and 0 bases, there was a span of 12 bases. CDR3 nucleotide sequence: TGTGCCAGCAGCTTCGGACAGCAAACCTCCTACGAGCAGTACTTC. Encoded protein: CASSFGQQTSYEQYF.

CDR3 in amino acids: CASSRGQTNQGYTF. The CDR3 coding sequence is TGTGCCAGCAGCCGTGGGCAGACAAACCAAGGCTACACCTTC. The J gene is TRBJ1-2, the V gene TRBV7-2; D remains ambiguous. Trimming took 5 bases from V and 8 from J, leaving 18 bases between them. This CDR3 has 14 residues. Germline V CDR1 and CDR2: SGHTA, FQGNSA.

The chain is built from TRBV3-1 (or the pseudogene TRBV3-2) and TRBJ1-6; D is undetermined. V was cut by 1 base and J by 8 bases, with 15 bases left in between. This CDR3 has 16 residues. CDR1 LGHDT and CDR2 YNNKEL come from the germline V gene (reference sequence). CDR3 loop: CASSQAPGSGDSPLHF. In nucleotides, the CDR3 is TGTGCCAGCAGCCAAGCCCCGGGGAGCGGGGATTCACCCCTCCACTTT.

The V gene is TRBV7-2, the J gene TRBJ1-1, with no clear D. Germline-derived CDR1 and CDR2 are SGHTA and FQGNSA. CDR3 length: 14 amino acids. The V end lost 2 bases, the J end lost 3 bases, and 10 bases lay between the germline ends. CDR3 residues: CASSLQNYYTEAFF. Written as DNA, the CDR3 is TGTGCCAGCAGCTTACAGAACTACTACACTGAAGCTTTCTTT.

Here the CDR3 DNA reads TGTGCCAGCAGGAGACAGGGAGGCACTGAAGCTTTCTTT. This gives the protein CASRRQGGTEAFF. V gene TRBV28 combines with J gene TRBJ1-1, with 7 bases that match TRBD1. Germline loops: CDR1 MDHEN, CDR2 SYDVKM. Trimming cost V 6 bases and J 4 bases; bases outside gene matches: 5. The CDR3 is made up of 13 amino acids.

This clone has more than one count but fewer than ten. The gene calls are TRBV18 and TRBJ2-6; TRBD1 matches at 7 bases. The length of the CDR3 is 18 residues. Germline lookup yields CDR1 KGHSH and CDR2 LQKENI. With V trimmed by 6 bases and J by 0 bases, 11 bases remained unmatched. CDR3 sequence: CASSVSGQGVSGANVLTF. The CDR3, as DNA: TGTGCCAGCTCCGTGTCGGGGCAGGGGGTCTCTGGGGCCAACGTCCTGACTTTC. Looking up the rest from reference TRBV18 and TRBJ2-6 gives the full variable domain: NAGVMQNPRHLVRRRGQEARLRCSPMKGHSHVYWYRQLPEEGLKFMVYLQKENIIDESGMPKERFSAEFPKEGPSILRIQQVVRGDSAAYFCASSVSGQGVSGANVLTFGAGSRLTVL.